This TCR beta chain appears in the sequencing data of a study of T cells after posttransplantation cyclophosphamide. Remarks on this clone: Its antigen is undetermined.

Overall study findings and caveats: TRB clonality was highly associated with recipient CMV seropositivity and reactivation. TRB overlap between skin or GI tissue T cells and blood was limited. Donor-recipient repertoire similarity was low at 1-2 months, rising over year one.

Controls had myeloablative marrow grafts with methotrexate and calcineurin inhibitor, sampled at 1 year. Generated by immunoSEQ multiplex PCR, the TCRdb table keeps only in-frame clones and is missing some. The data contain roughly 21,000 clones, roughly nine tenths of them singletons. Looked up from germline, CDR1 is SGHNT and CDR2 is YENEEA. This CDR3 contains 16 residues. V shed 5 bases and J shed 1 base, with 17 bases lying between them. The clonotype originates from a female patient in her 30s who received an allogeneic stem cell transplant from an unrelated donor, was CMV-positive, and had acute and chronic GVHD. Some T cells here may be from the graft donor. Material: PBMCs, obtained roughly 390 days after allogeneic stem cell transplant with calcineurin inhibitor and methotrexate. The chain is built from TRBV11-3 and TRBJ1-2, with D possibly matching TRBD1 (5 bases). CDR3 sequence: CASSPEGRGGNYGYTF. CDR3 DNA: TGTGCCAGCAGCCCTGAGGGGAGGGGCGGTAACTATGGCTACACCTTC.